This TCR beta chain is drawn from a study of neurological immune-mediated disorders. Time point reported: technical triplicate 2. V was trimmed by 3 bases and J by 5 bases, leaving 18 bases between them. This CDR3 spans 15 amino acids. From germline, CDR1 is SGDLS and CDR2 YYNGEE. MiXCR, run by TCRdb on the 5' RACE reads, gives a single entry per CDR3 protein. The sample contains tens of thousands of distinct CDR3 sequences, nearly 25% of which appear only once. The rearrangement uses TRBV9 and TRBJ2-7, with D possibly being TRBD1 or TRBD2 (5 bases each). Material: PBMCs. The receptor's source is a man aged 60 to 75 with HTLV-1-associated myelopathy (HAM/TSP). The CDR3 bases are TGTGCCAGCAGCGAAGGGGACGGCGCTCCTGACGAGCAGTACTTC. The encoded protein is CASSEGDGAPDEQYF.